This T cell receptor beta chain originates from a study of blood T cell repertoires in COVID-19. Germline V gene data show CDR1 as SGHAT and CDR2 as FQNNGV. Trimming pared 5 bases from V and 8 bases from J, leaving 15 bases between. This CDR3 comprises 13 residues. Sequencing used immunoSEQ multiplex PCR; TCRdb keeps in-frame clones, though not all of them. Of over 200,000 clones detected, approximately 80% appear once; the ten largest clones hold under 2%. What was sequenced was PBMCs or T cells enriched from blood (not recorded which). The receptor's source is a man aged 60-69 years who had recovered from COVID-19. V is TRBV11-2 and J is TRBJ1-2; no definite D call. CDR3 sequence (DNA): TGTGCCAGCAGCCGAGACATGACGGGGGGCTACACCTTC. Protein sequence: CASSRDMTGGYTF.